These 22 T cell receptor beta chains were all obtained from the same sample, sequenced in a study of cytomegalovirus exposure and HLA in healthy donors. Profiled with immunoSEQ multiplex PCR; TCRdb holds only in-frame clones, not every one. The sample has over 200,000 clones, over 75% seen once. The sequenced sample was PBMCs. These receptors were taken from a woman between 18 and 29 years old in good health and CMV-seropositive.

This chain connects TRBV7-8 to TRBJ2-5, with D unclear. Per the germline V gene, CDR1 is SGHVS and CDR2 is FQNEAQ. V gave up 6 bases and J gave up 4 bases, with 12 bases separating them. This CDR3 comprises 13 residues. The CDR3, as DNA: TGTGCCAGCAGTAGAGAGTTTCGAGAGACCCAGTACTTC. Translation gives CASSREFRETQYF.

This clone appeared a few times. The chain employs TRBV10-1 and TRBJ2-3; D is perhaps TRBD1 (5 bases). Germline assignment: CDR1 WNHNN and CDR2 SYGVQD (reference sequence). This CDR3 has 16 amino acids. V gave up 3 bases and J gave up 3 bases, with 16 bases separating them. CDR3 DNA: TGCGCCAGCAGTGACCGCCCAGGGCCCCGGACAGATACGCAGTATTTT. Translated: CASSDRPGPRTDTQYF.

A single count supports this clone. The CDR3 is CASSSTGGSYGYTF. CDR3 bases: TGTGCCAGCAGTTCGACAGGGGGCAGCTATGGCTACACCTTC. The genes are TRBV6-5 and TRBJ1-2; 10 bases align to TRBD1. In germline, CDR1 is MNHEY, CDR2 SVGAGI. V lost 4 bases, J lost 4 bases, and 3 bases stayed unmatched. The CDR3 contains 14 residues.

This chain connects TRBV10-3 to TRBJ1-1; D might be TRBD1 (5 bases). CDR1 is ENHRY, CDR2 SYGVKD, per germline. The V gene lost 3 bases and the J gene lost 4 bases, with 9 bases spanning the gap. This CDR3 spans 13 amino acids. The CDR3 sequence: CAISEGEGTEAFF. For the CDR3, the DNA is TGTGCCATCAGTGAAGGGGAGGGCACTGAAGCTTTCTTT.

The rearrangement links TRBV28 to TRBJ1-5; 7 nucleotides agree with TRBD1. The CDR3 spans 14 residues. V lost 8 bases to trimming and J lost 5 bases; unmatched junction nucleotides: 9. Germline values: CDR1 MDHEN, CDR2 SYDVKM. The CDR3 loop reads CASGQAGIHQPQHF. The CDR3 DNA is TGTGCCAGCGGACAGGCAGGGATACATCAGCCCCAGCATTTT.

This clone appeared once. This chain connects TRBV7-9 to TRBJ1-4, with D perhaps TRBD1 (6 bases). The V gene's germline CDR1 is SEHNR and CDR2 FQNEAQ (reference sequence). Trimming took 5 bases from V and 0 from J, leaving 16 bases between them. This CDR3 spans 17 amino acids. This chain's CDR3 is CASSHAQGTTTNEKLFF. CDR3 nucleotide sequence: TGTGCCAGCAGCCACGCTCAGGGGACCACAACTAATGAAAAACTGTTTTTT.

The chain has TRBV7-9 and TRBJ2-3; D is perhaps TRBD2 (7 bases). The germline gives CDR1 SEHNR, CDR2 FQNEAQ (reference sequence). V was pared by 2 bases and J by 2 bases, with 14 bases between. CDR3 length: 16 amino acids. CDR3 coding DNA: TGTGCCAGCAGCTTAAAGATAGGGGGGGACACAGATACGCAGTATTTT. This encodes CASSLKIGGDTDTQYF. Looking up the rest from reference TRBV7-9 and TRBJ2-3 gives the full variable domain: DTGVSQNPRHKITKRGQNVTFRCDPISEHNRLYWYRQTLGQGPEFLTYFQNEAQLEKSRLLSDRFSAERPKGSFSTLEIQRTEQGDSAMYLCASSLKIGGDTDTQYFGPGTRLTVL.

Comments on this clone: Sequence at one end of the junction differs from germline and may be a read error. Other DNA sequences within the sample encode an identical CDR3. The chain couples TRBV5-1 to TRBJ1-1, with D possibly TRBD1 on 6 matching bases. Germline V lookup: CDR1 SGHRS, CDR2 YFSETQ. CDR3 size: 14 residues. The CDR3 region is CASSFTQGDTEAFF. The CDR3 nucleotides are TGCGCCAGTAGCTTTACACAGGGTGACACTGAAGCTTTCTTT.

In its sample, this clone was seen once. V gene TRBV28 combines with J gene TRBJ2-1; 7 nucleotides agree with TRBD1. Germline V CDR1 and CDR2: MDHEN, SYDVKM. Unmatched junction bases numbered 3, after V lost 10 bases and J lost 0 bases. There are 13 residues in the CDR3. The CDR3 DNA is TGTGCCACCTGGGACAGCTCCTACAATGAGCAGTTCTTC. Protein product: CATWDSSYNEQFF.

The chain employs TRBV12-5 and TRBJ2-7; 8 bases match TRBD1. This CDR3 is built from 14 residues. CDR1 is LGHNT, CDR2 FRNRAP, per germline. Losses at the gene ends were 5 bases for V and 2 bases for J; bases not matched to a gene: 5. CDR3 DNA: TGTGCTAGTGGTCATCGGACAGGGCCCTACGAGCAGTACTTC. Its protein is CASGHRTGPYEQYF.

Concerning this clone itself: An end of the junction differs from the germline gene, which may be a read error. The chain uses TRBV30 and TRBJ1-1, with D possibly TRBD1 on 5 matching bases. The CDR3 extends over 13 amino acids. CDR1 is GTSNPN and CDR2 is SVGIG in the germline V gene (reference sequence). DNA for the CDR3: TGTGCCTGGAGCGACCGACAGTACACTGAAACTTTCTTT. It specifies CAWSDRQYTETFF. Combining the CDR3 with reference TRBV30 and TRBJ1-1 gives the whole variable domain SQTIHQWPATLVQPVGSPLSLECTVEGTSNPNLYWYRQAAGRGLQLLFYSVGIGQISSEVPQNLSASRPQDRQFILSSKKLLLSDSGFYLCAWSDRQYTETFFGQGTRLTVV.

With respect to this clone: The same CDR3 is also encoded by other DNA sequences in this sample. CDR3 protein: CASSLTGSYEQYF. Here the CDR3 DNA reads TGTGCCAGCAGTTTAACCGGGTCCTACGAGCAGTACTTC. This chain joins TRBV27 and TRBJ2-7; no reliable D call. Deletions cut 2 bases from V and 1 base from J, with 6 bases between. The CDR3 runs to 13 residues. The germline CDR1 and CDR2 sequences are MNHEY and SMNVEV (reference sequence).

V usage is TRBV28 and J usage is TRBJ1-1, with TRBD1 matching 8 bases. The CDR3 length is 14 residues. V lost 6 bases, J lost 4 bases, and 7 bases stayed unmatched. Germline lookup yields CDR1 MDHEN and CDR2 SYDVKM. For the CDR3, the DNA is TGTGCCAGCAGCTTTTTCAGGGGGCTCACTGAAGCTTTCTTT. This sequence encodes CASSFFRGLTEAFF.

The chain links TRBV11-1 to TRBJ2-7; TRBD1 might be the D (5 bases). V lost 5 bases, J lost 3 bases, and 17 bases lay in between. The CDR3 is 15 amino acids. Germline V lookup: CDR1 SGHAT, CDR2 FQDESV (reference sequence). The CDR3 here is CASSTTGGSIYEQYF. CDR3 nucleotides: TGTGCCAGCAGCACAACAGGTGGCTCGATCTACGAGCAGTACTTC.

This rearrangement joins TRBV28 to TRBJ1-2, with 7 positions matching TRBD1. V was clipped by 6 bases and J by 8 bases; unmatched bases: 18. There are 16 residues in the CDR3. CDR1 is MDHEN, CDR2 SYDVKM, per germline. The CDR3 bases are TGTGCCAGCAGATATACGATGGGACAGATCCTCGGGGGCTACACCTTC. It specifies CASRYTMGQILGGYTF.

V is TRBV7-9 and J is TRBJ1-1; 9 nucleotides align to TRBD1. The germline gives CDR1 SEHNR, CDR2 FQNEAQ (reference sequence). CDR3 length equals 14 residues. J gave up 5 bases and V 5 bases, and 6 bases lay outside the gene matches. CDR3 DNA sequence: TGTGCCAGCAGCCCAGGGGACAGGGTGACTGAAGCTTTCTTT. This sequence encodes CASSPGDRVTEAFF.

This chain joins TRBV14 and TRBJ2-1, with 10 positions matching TRBD2. Germline V CDR1 and CDR2: SGHDN, FVKESK. The CDR3 extends over 16 amino acids. J was trimmed by 5 bases and V by 3 bases; bases with no gene match: 7. The CDR3 protein is CASSQGSGRIHNEQFF. Here the CDR3 DNA reads TGTGCCAGCAGCCAGGGTAGCGGGAGGATCCACAATGAGCAGTTCTTC.

J is TRBJ2-2 and V is TRBV11-2; 15 bases are shared with TRBD2. J was trimmed by 0 bases and V by 5 bases; bases with no gene match: 4. The CDR3 has 18 residues. In germline, CDR1 is SGHAT, CDR2 FQNNGV. In nucleotides, the CDR3 is TGTGCCAGCAGCCTGGGACTAGCGGGAGGAGCGAACACCGGGGAGCTGTTTTTT. Residues: CASSLGLAGGANTGELFF.

The chain employs TRBV10-3 and TRBJ2-1; 10 bases are shared with TRBD1. The V segment lost 3 bases and the J segment 8 bases; nucleotides outside the gene matches: 4. The germline CDR1 and CDR2 sequences are ENHRY and SYGVKD. This CDR3 is built from 14 residues. This CDR3 reads CAISDRQGADEQFF. In nucleotides, the CDR3 is TGTGCCATCAGTGATAGACAGGGGGCCGATGAGCAGTTCTTC.

The chain combines TRBV7-9 with TRBJ2-2, with 14 nucleotides matching TRBD2. This CDR3 has 18 residues. V trimming: 5 bases; J trimming: 5 bases; junction bases outside the gene matches: 10. In germline, CDR1 is SEHNR, CDR2 FQNEAQ (reference sequence). CDR3 sequence (DNA): TGTGCCAGCAGCCCCGGGACTAGCGGGAGAATGGGGACCGGGGAGCTGTTTTTT. This translates into CASSPGTSGRMGTGELFF.

The count of this clone is one. The chain links TRBV9 to TRBJ2-5; TRBD1 aligns across 11 bases. In germline, CDR1 is SGDLS, CDR2 YYNGEE. The CDR3 has 16 amino acids. V shed 3 bases and J 5 bases; nucleotides not matched to a gene: 9. CDR3 protein: CASSAHRDRGSETQYF. In DNA, the CDR3 is TGTGCCAGCAGCGCCCACCGGGACAGGGGGAGCGAGACCCAGTACTTC. The entire variable domain, with the rest obtained from reference TRBV9 and TRBJ2-5, is as follows: DSGVTQTPKHLITATGQRVTLRCSPRSGDLSVYWYQQSLDQGLQFLIQYYNGEERAKGNILERFSAQQFPDLHSELNLSSLELGDSALYFCASSAHRDRGSETQYFGPGTRLLVL.

V is TRBV28 and J is TRBJ2-7, with TRBD2 as a possible D gene (6 bases). The CDR3 consists of 14 residues. CDR1 and CDR2 from the germline V gene are MDHEN and SYDVKM. V shed 3 bases and J shed 5 bases, with 14 bases lying between them. The CDR3: CASSLGLPSHEQYF. Written as DNA, the CDR3 is TGTGCCAGCAGTTTGGGACTCCCTTCCCACGAGCAGTACTTC.